Given below is one T cell receptor (beta chain) in context. This clone occurred once. Its antigen remains undetermined. No per-base quality is available; no much larger clone lies one base away. For sequencing of the TCRbeta CDR3 region, genomic DNA was extracted from the sorted cells. The immunoSEQ Assay was used to sequence the TCRbeta CDR3 regions. In its TCRdb copy, this immuneACCESS table keeps in-frame sequences only and misses some clones. Where compared with another copy, unresolved V genes explain less than half of these, and the others have no known cause. Here the sample has some 65,000 clones; 85% occur a single time. The biggest ten clones account for approximately 4% of the sample. This sample is part of a study of OX40 agonist ivuxolimab in advanced cancers. Background on the whole study: Ivuxolimab was an agonistic, fully human IgG2 monoclonal antibody directed against OX40 (CD134), a costimulatory receptor. Peripheral TCRbeta sequencing aimed to test whether ivuxolimab altered TCR sequence diversity and caused clonal T-cell expansion. The paper describes the monotherapy dose-escalation part (N ≈ 49 patients) of the phase I trial of ivuxolimab. Three dose-escalation patients achieved partial responses, one with hepatocellular carcinoma and two with cutaneous melanoma. A male proportion of around 83% and a mean age of 60 years, ranging from roughly 23 to 85, were recorded for the dose-escalation cohort. Intravenous ivuxolimab was administered to patients every 2 weeks at six dose levels: 0.01, 0.1, 0.3, 1.5, 3 and 10 mg/kg. Among the approximately 54 dose-escalation patients, about 19 had hepatocellular carcinoma, roughly 15 melanoma, 9 renal cell carcinoma and 9 head and neck cancer. Patients were allowed to have had prior anti-PD-1, anti-PD-L1 or anti-CTLA-4 therapy, and 40% of the dose-escalation patients had been treated with checkpoint inhibitors.

The trial excluded patients who had a history of autoimmune disease or who were on systemic immunosuppression. Peripheral blood for TCR sequencing was collected from all dose cohorts at baseline, on cycle 4 day 1, and on cycle 7 day 1. Samples were obtained from an open-label, multicenter, first-in-human phase I dose-escalation trial of ivuxolimab. Adults with locally advanced or metastatic melanoma, renal cell, hepatocellular, or head and neck squamous cell carcinoma were enrolled in the trial. Before TCR sequencing, CD4+ and CD8+ T cells were separately sorted from peripheral blood. The research as a whole found: At doses of 0.1 to 3.0 mg/kg, clonal expansion of both CD4+ and CD8+ blood T cells was observed from baseline to week 6. After ivuxolimab, expanded clones were on average more numerous among CD8+ T cells than among CD4+ T cells. Partial responders in the 0.1-3.0 mg/kg groups had among the lowest normalized peripheral clonal expansion, especially among CD8+ T cells. Low levels of normalized T-cell clonal expansion were also shown by some nonresponding patients. Which antigens the clonally expanded peripheral T cells were specific for was not determined.

The clonotype originates from an adult with an advanced solid tumor such as melanoma, head and neck, liver or kidney cancer. The sequencing here drew on CD4+ or CD8+ T cells sorted from blood, taken in a trial of the OX40 agonist ivuxolimab.

This receptor has the CDR3 CASSPGTRDDEQYF. The DNA reads TGTGCCAGCAGCCCTGGGACCAGGGACGACGAGCAGTACTTC. The chain is made from TRBV6-5 and TRBJ2-7, with the D gene tentatively TRBD1 or TRBD2, based on 5 matching bases in each. Inclusive of the bounding cysteine and phenylalanine, the CDR3 is 14 residues long. The read is trimmed to its CDR3 DNA, 42 bases read in frame from base 1. From a lookup of the germline V gene, CDR1 and CDR2 are MNHEY and SVGAGI. V is clipped by 6 bases and J by 5 bases, and the sequence between their germline boundaries is 17 bases long.